A single T cell receptor (beta chain) is shown here with its context. This clone was picked up a small number of times. The specificity of this receptor is unknown. Base-call qualities are not available, and no considerably larger clone is one nucleotide away. Based on the germline V gene (reference sequence), the CDR1 and CDR2 sequences are SGHNT and YYREEE. Trimming takes 1 base from V and 1 base from J, and the germline ends sit 9 bases apart. From its cysteine to its phenylalanine, the CDR3 spans 14 amino acids. Only CDR3 DNA remains: 42 bases, in frame from the first base. The cohort comprised 670 or so healthy bone marrow donors. At the time of sampling, every cohort member was nominally healthy, though immune exposures that went unrecorded were likely present. The donor was CMV seronegative and was included in the group of a few hundred seronegative cohort members. A peripheral blood sample was collected from each donor, and TCR beta sequencing was performed on peripheral blood mononuclear cells. The Qiagen DNeasy Blood Extraction Kit was used to extract genomic DNA from the blood cell samples.

This record comes from a study of cytomegalovirus exposure and HLA in healthy donors (dated by TCRdb to the late 2010s). General notes on the study: In an earlier analysis of some 610 of the donors, about 270 Gb of sequence data and 117 million unique TCR beta sequences from 150 million to 200 million T cells were reported. About 300 gigabases of sequencing data and around 88 million unique TCR sequences made up an early release that covered roughly 670 HLA-typed donors. Of the 398 genotyped donors, roughly 76% were placed in the genetic ancestry cluster associated with self-reported Caucasian donors. The aim of the study was to test whether cataloging public T cell receptors could identify signatures of past pathogen exposure. The study used immunosequencing to profile the T cell repertoires of around 600 subjects and linked those repertoires to cytomegalovirus serostatus. A separate validation cohort of roughly 120 different subjects was used in addition to the approximately 670-subject first cohort. High-throughput TCR immunosequencing, statistical association of individual TCRs with disease status, and machine learning were combined to predict cytomegalovirus infection status. A later analysis re-examined previously published TCR beta repertoires from 600 to 700 donors and added high-resolution HLA genotyping to investigate patterns of TCR occurrence. In the later analysis, no new phenotypic data were used to find candidate immune exposures; instead, reliance was placed on TCR beta sequences and their occurrence across donors. An earlier analysis of roughly 600 of the donors used high-throughput TCR beta sequencing to judge whether each TCR beta V gene segment behaved as functional or pseudogenic. Donor age, sex, ethnicity and CMV serostatus were compiled together with the repertoire data. In a later genetic analysis, genome-wide SNP genotypes for about three fifths of the 666 donors were used, and that subset was treated as a discovery cohort. Every repertoire in the discovery cohort had been generated on one and the same sequencing platform. HLA typing included class I and class II loci at four-digit resolution. Typing coverage differed by locus: A, B, C, DRB1 and DQB1 were typed in roughly 629-640 donors, DQA1 in 500 to 550, DPA1 in some 570, and DPB1 in 472. Roughly 5 DR-DQ haplotypes were handled as single units for association and clustering, since linkage in the cohort was strong. On average, 235,054 unique TCR beta nucleotide sequences were sequenced per donor among more than 350 genotyped donors of the cohort, with about 19% of those sequences being non-productive.

Libraries were built with the immunoSEQ multiplex PCR assay. For the multiplex PCR, a mixture combining 60 forward primers for TCR Vbeta segments and 13 reverse primers for TCR Jbeta segments was used. A multiplex PCR assay on genomic DNA amplified the CDR3 region of rearranged TCR beta genes. Amplified TCR beta libraries were sequenced as 87-base-pair reads on the Illumina HiSeq System. The original pipeline was this. A later analysis tallied tens of millions of unique TCR beta chains across the approximately 670 repertoires, and about 12 million of those chains were shared by two or more donors. Raw reads were error-corrected and collapsed into unique sequences by a nearest-neighbor algorithm in which closely related sequences were merged to remove PCR and sequencing errors. V, D and J gene segments were assigned by aligning CDR3 sequences to IMGT reference sequences. For a sequence to be retained, a match of at least six nucleotides to both a V gene segment and a J gene segment was required. A rearrangement counted as productive if the CDR3 had no stop codons and remained in frame with V and J, and every other rearrangement counted as non-productive. CDR3 was defined by IMGT convention, running from the second conserved V-encoded cysteine to the conserved J-encoded phenylalanine. In an earlier analysis of around 570 of the donors, sequences lacking an unambiguous match to a single V gene segment were excluded. In an earlier analysis of about 590 of the donors, a V segment was called functional when productive rearrangements were above 56.7%, and segregating when the standard deviation between donors exceeded 5%. To diagnose cytomegalovirus status from the catalog of TCR beta chain sequences, a statistical classification framework was built. In a later analysis, V and J genes were assigned by comparing TCR nucleotide sequences against IMGT/GENE-DB human TR gene sequences. In a later analysis, CDR3 sequences and most-parsimonious VDJ recombination scenarios were assigned using the TCRdist pipeline. A later analysis defined each TCR beta chain by its CDR3 amino acid sequence plus V-gene family, and excluded reads lacking a unique V-gene family. A later analysis removed 500 to 600 highly shared, low-generation-probability nucleotide sequences to deal with suspected cross-contamination and a sequencing artifact. For each public chain, a later analysis derived a clonal expansion index from normalized ranks of inferred template counts within each repertoire. A later analysis computed generation probabilities with a VDJ recombination model fitted to out-of-frame rearrangements, and checked the results against IGoR. In a later analysis, TCR-TCR, TCR-HLA and TCR-CMV co-occurrence was scored with hypergeometric tests, and a repertoire-size bias correction was applied to TCR pairs. A later analysis estimated false discovery rates by permuting HLA or CMV assignments 20 times. In a later analysis, co-occurring TCRs were grouped using DBSCAN, with TCRdist sequence similarity added in when clustering inside HLA-allele-positive subsets. For co-occurrence clustering, repertoires with fewer than 30,000 or more than 120,000 public chains were excluded, along with roughly five repertoires with anomalous nucleotide sharing. The source is immuneACCESS, and TCRdb retained only in-frame sequences with V and J called. Part of the clones is not carried over; for the studies checked, unresolved V genes explain less than half of this, and the remainder is unexplained. For V, J and clone size, that table is used; D and trimming come from the DNA. For this sample there are about 140,000 clones; around 77% appear just once. The ten largest clones represent 4.9% of the sample.

Overall study results and their limits: In a later analysis, most CMV-associated TCR beta chains were found to appear HLA-restricted, with HLA associations seemingly driven largely by CMV exposure. The study gave a list of under 200 TCR beta chains associated with cytomegalovirus. HLA typing was unavailable for some donors at each locus, so association tests used only the typed subset. Some IMGT-functional V segments, including TRBV6-2 and TRBV6-3, could not be told apart with the 87-base-pair reads, so those segments were excluded. A later genetic analysis reported fewer N-insertions in productive TCRs among donors in an Asian-associated ancestry cluster than the roughly 700-donor mean. A later genetic analysis associated a missense DCLRE1C variant with V-gene and J-gene trimming of TCR beta chains, and an independent cohort replicated the association. When HLA alleles, especially DR and DQ, strongly co-occurred, attributing TCR associations to individual alleles was difficult. This cohort had only TCR beta chains sequenced, and the lack of alpha or paired-chain data limited which features could be detected. In a later analysis, several top co-occurrence clusters were reported to appear linked to parvovirus B19, influenza, CMV and Epstein-Barr virus. Because counts were too low, 15 to 20 rarely observed V segments, including chromosome 9 orphons, were excluded from the earlier analysis of 587 of the donors. In a later analysis, HLA-associated TCR beta chains were found to be more clonally expanded and to have lower generation probabilities than equally common non-associated chains. Presence/absence analyses assumed roughly uniform sequencing depth across donors, an assumption that may not hold. In a later analysis, TCR association rates were found to vary across HLA loci, with the most associated TCRs seen for DRB1 alleles and the fewest for HLA-C alleles. The authors suggested that the approach could potentially be extended to other disease states and immunological phenotypes. In vitro tests confirmed that a few of the cytomegalovirus-associated TCR beta chains recognize cytomegalovirus antigens. In a later analysis, some 17,000 TCR beta sequences were associated with specific HLA alleles at a false discovery rate of 0.05. Across donors, most TCR sequences were observed very rarely, whereas some public TCRs were present in many individuals. The classifier was reported to diagnose cytomegalovirus status with high specificity and sensitivity in both the original cohort and the validation cohort. Correlated functional status among segregating V segments might reflect linkage disequilibrium, but an unknown experimental factor could not be ruled out. A cluster of highly shared sequence variants was judged likely to represent a technical artifact of the sequencing pipeline. An earlier analysis of around 600 of the donors showed that most TCR beta V segments appeared in productive rearrangements either about 90% or about 30% of the time, which broadly matched IMGT annotations. The only immune exposure information available for the cohort was CMV serostatus. A further reported finding was that TCR beta sequences accurately predicted the HLA-A and HLA-B alleles for most subjects in the first cohort.

Material: PBMCs. The receptor was isolated from a woman in her forties or fifties in good health and CMV-seronegative. This chain joins TRBV5-4 to TRBJ2-7, with no confident D gene call. The CDR3 in this case is CASSLTVTSYEQYF. The sequenced DNA: TGTGCCAGCAGCTTGACAGTGACATCCTACGAGCAGTACTTC.